A single sample is the source of the 26 T cell receptor beta chains below, sequenced in a study of CD8 T cells in ankylosing spondylitis. TCRdb itself ran the 5' RACE reads through MiXCR, one entry per CDR3 protein. The sample has 150,000 to 200,000 distinct CDR3 sequences, 10% to 15% seen once. Sample: blood, either unsorted or a sorted T cell fraction (not recorded which). Receptor source: a female donor with ankylosing spondylitis or in good health (not recorded which).

V and J are TRBV29-1 and TRBJ2-5; D may be TRBD2 (7 bases). The CDR3 contains 13 residues. The ends were cut back, 4 bases at V and 4 bases at J, with 13 bases in the middle. CDR1 is SQVTM and CDR2 is ANQGSEA in the germline V gene. The CDR3 DNA is TGCAGCGTTGCTATAGGGGGGGGAGAGACCCAGTACTTC. Protein: CSVAIGGGETQYF.

This clonotype was counted ten times or more. This rearrangement joins TRBV20-1 to TRBJ1-1; D remains unclear. V lost 0 bases and J 4 bases, leaving 9 bases between the germline ends. There are 13 residues in the CDR3. Germline V lookup: CDR1 DFQATT, CDR2 SNEGSKA (reference sequence). Here the CDR3 reads CSARDMGVTEAFF. For the CDR3, the DNA is TGCAGTGCTAGAGATATGGGAGTCACTGAAGCTTTCTTT.

The V and J genes are TRBV20-1 and TRBJ2-4; D possibly corresponds to TRBD2 (5 bases). Trimming cost V 0 bases and J 7 bases, with 7 bases left between them. Per germline, CDR1 DFQATT and CDR2 SNEGSKA (reference sequence). The CDR3 covers 12 residues. The DNA of the CDR3 is TGCAGTGCTAGAGAAGGACTGAACATTCAGTACTTC. Protein: CSAREGLNIQYF.

J is TRBJ2-7 and V is TRBV11-2; D might be TRBD1 (5 bases). The V end was cut by 4 bases, the J end by 2 bases, with 15 bases between. This CDR3 region has 15 residues. The germline gives CDR1 SGHAT, CDR2 FQNNGV. The CDR3 coding sequence is TGTGCCAGCAGCTCCCGATTGACAGTTACCTACGAGCAGTACTTC. Its protein product is CASSSRLTVTYEQYF.

The table lists this clonotype with many counts. V usage is TRBV7-3 and J usage is TRBJ2-1; TRBD2 might be the D (6 bases). Germline V gene sequence: CDR1 SGHTA, CDR2 FQGTGA. CDR3 size: 15 residues. V was cut by 1 base and J by 6 bases, with 13 bases left in between. The CDR3 DNA follows: TGTGCCAGCAGCTTAAACCGGGAGCCCTTCAATGAGCAGTTCTTC. It is translated as CASSLNREPFNEQFF.

This clonotype showed up many times. This chain links TRBV6-1 with TRBJ1-5; the D is unclear. Trimming took 6 bases from V and 4 from J, leaving 13 bases between them. The CDR3 totals 14 residues. Looked up from germline, CDR1 is MNHNS and CDR2 is SASEGT. The chain's CDR3 is CASRDLDLNQPQHF. CDR3 DNA sequence: TGTGCCAGCAGGGACCTCGACCTTAATCAGCCCCAGCATTTT.

The rearrangement joins TRBV5-1 to TRBJ1-1; TRBD1 might be the D (5 bases). V was shortened by 6 bases and J by 6 bases, with 12 bases between the two germline ends. CDR1 is SGHRS, CDR2 YFSETQ, per germline. The CDR3 runs to 12 residues. CDR3 sequence: CASTGWGAEAFF. In nucleotides, the CDR3 is TGCGCCAGCACCGGGTGGGGCGCTGAAGCTTTCTTT.

This clonotype came up many times. The chain carries TRBV20-1 and TRBJ1-5; tentatively, D is TRBD1 (5 bases). Trimming cost V 3 bases and J 10 bases, with 16 bases left between them. The CDR3 loop spans 13 amino acids. Germline lookup yields CDR1 DFQATT and CDR2 SNEGSKA (reference sequence). The DNA for the CDR3 is TGCAGTGCTAGGGTTCCAAGGGGCCTCCCCCAGCATTTT. The encoded protein is CSARVPRGLPQHF.

This clonotype appeared a few times. The chain combines TRBV7-2 with TRBJ1-5; a weak D match, TRBD1 (6 bases). Trimming left V 5 bases short and J 8 bases short, with 13 bases between. CDR1 and CDR2 from the germline V gene are SGHTA and FQGNSA. The CDR3 spans 13 residues. The CDR3 spells CASSPGAFEPQHF. The CDR3 nucleotides are TGTGCCAGCAGCCCAGGGGCATTTGAGCCCCAGCATTTT.

At least ten counts were recorded for this clonotype. Here the CDR3 reads CASRHRDFSYEQYF. The DNA for the CDR3 is TGTGCCAGCAGACACCGGGACTTCTCCTACGAGCAGTACTTC. This sequence joins TRBV7-2 and TRBJ2-7, with D maybe TRBD2 (6 bases). Germline V lookup: CDR1 SGHTA, CDR2 FQGNSA. The CDR3 spans 14 residues. Trimming took 6 bases from V and 0 from J, leaving 12 bases between them.

The chain uses TRBV30 and TRBJ1-5, with D unclear. Looked up from germline, CDR1 is GTSNPN and CDR2 is SVGIG (reference sequence). The CDR3 loop spans 13 amino acids. V lost 1 base, J lost 10 bases, and 14 bases lay in between. In DNA form, the CDR3 reads TGTGCCTGGAGTGAGCAGGAAAGTAGTCCCCAGCATTTT. Protein product: CAWSEQESSPQHF.

This clonotype was counted many times. V usage is TRBV4-3 and J usage is TRBJ1-2; TRBD1 might be the D (5 bases). CDR1 and CDR2 (germline): LGHNA, YSLEER. The CDR3 spans 17 residues. V lost 3 bases and J 8 bases, leaving 25 bases between the germline ends. This CDR3 reads CASSQGPGSYGADGYTF. CDR3 bases: TGCGCCAGCAGCCAGGGCCCGGGTAGTTATGGGGCGGACGGCTACACCTTC.

This clonotype was observed at least ten times. The CDR3 nucleotides read TGCAGTGCTAGAGATCTGGGACAGGGGGTTCAGAACTATGGCTACACCTTC. It translates to CSARDLGQGVQNYGYTF. The chain employs TRBV20-1 and TRBJ1-2, with 11 bases matching TRBD1. The CDR3 has 17 amino acids. Per germline, CDR1 DFQATT and CDR2 SNEGSKA (reference sequence). V was clipped by 0 bases and J by 2 bases; unmatched bases: 8.

In the case of this clonotype: A junction end diverges from the germline sequence, so it may reflect a read error. The CDR3 bases are TGTGCCAGCAGCCAAGAACCGGACTATGGATACTCCTTC. Protein product: CASSQEPDYGYSF. The chain carries TRBV4-2 and TRBJ1-2; unclear D gene. CDR1 is LGHNA, CDR2 YNFKEQ, per germline. CDR3 length: 13 residues.

At least ten counts were recorded for this clonotype. V usage is TRBV12-3 or TRBV12-4 and J usage is TRBJ2-1; D is tentatively TRBD1 or TRBD2 (6 bases each). V shed 6 bases and J shed 5 bases, with 23 bases lying between them. This CDR3 contains 17 residues. The CDR3 nucleotides are TGTGCCAGCAGCAAAACTGGGGGCGTTTCGGGGGACAATGAGCAGTTCTTC. Translation gives CASSKTGGVSGDNEQFF.

This clonotype was observed many times. The rearrangement uses TRBV5-6 and TRBJ2-1; no clear D. The V end was cut by 1 base, the J end by 0 bases, with 5 bases between. The CDR3 has 14 residues. Germline lookup yields CDR1 SGHDT and CDR2 YYEEEE. The CDR3 nucleotides read TGTGCCAGCAGCTTGAAGGCCTCCTACAATGAGCAGTTCTTC. Residues: CASSLKASYNEQFF.

This clonotype came up many times. The rearrangement joins TRBV3-1 to TRBJ1-2; TRBD1 might be the D (6 bases). Trimming took off 6 bases at V and 2 bases at J, with 16 bases between the two ends. Germline V gene sequence: CDR1 LGHDT, CDR2 YNNKEL (reference sequence). The length of the CDR3 is 15 residues. The CDR3, as DNA: TGTGCCAGCAGATTCAGACAGGCAGCCAACTATGGCTACACCTTC. Translation gives CASRFRQAANYGYTF.

CDR3 in DNA: TGTGCCAGCAGCCCCGGGACAGGGGACCCGCAGCAGTACTTC. It translates to CASSPGTGDPQQYF. The chain carries TRBV5-5 and TRBJ2-7; 10 bases are shared with TRBD1. Trimming removed 4 bases from V and 8 bases from J; junction bases left unmatched: 9. The CDR3 has 14 amino acids. CDR1 is SGHKS and CDR2 is YYEKEE in the germline V gene (reference sequence).

The CDR3 loop is CSASPLGAGDNYEQYF. CDR3 sequence (DNA): TGCAGTGCGTCTCCCCTTGGGGCGGGAGACAACTACGAGCAGTACTTC. The chain is built from TRBV20-1 and TRBJ2-7, with TRBD2 matching over 7 bases. Losses at the gene ends were 6 bases for V and 3 bases for J; bases not matched to a gene: 17. Germline CDR1 and CDR2: DFQATT and SNEGSKA (reference sequence). The CDR3 covers 16 residues.

This clonotype showed up many times. The chain joins TRBV7-2 to TRBJ2-3, with a possible D match to TRBD1 (5 bases). This CDR3 contains 15 residues. Deletions cut 6 bases from V and 0 bases from J, with 13 bases between. CDR1 and CDR2 from the germline V gene are SGHTA and FQGNSA. The CDR3 nucleotides are TGTGCCAGCAGTTCCCTGGGGCGGAGCACAGATACGCAGTATTTT. Encoded protein: CASSSLGRSTDTQYF.

This clonotype was picked up a small number of times. V usage is TRBV10-3 and J usage is TRBJ2-1; 8 positions agree with TRBD2. In germline, CDR1 is ENHRY, CDR2 SYGVKD. The ends lost 2 bases at V and 8 bases at J; junction bases unmatched: 8. This CDR3 comprises 15 residues. In DNA, the CDR3 is TGTGCCATCAGTGAGCGGCTAGCGGGTTTGGATGAGCAGTTCTTC. This sequence encodes CAISERLAGLDEQFF.

This clonotype occurred many times. V usage is TRBV24-1 and J usage is TRBJ1-2, with D unresolved. V dropped 1 base and J dropped 0 bases, with 5 bases sitting between them. This CDR3 contains 14 residues. From germline, CDR1 is KGHDR and CDR2 SFDVKD. Here the CDR3 DNA reads TGTGCCACCAGTGATTTCGGAACTAACTATGGCTACACCTTC. Protein sequence: CATSDFGTNYGYTF.

This clonotype showed up many times. The chain couples TRBV28 to TRBJ2-5; weak D call: TRBD1 (5 bases). The V gene lost 6 bases and the J gene lost 3 bases, with 11 bases spanning the gap. CDR1 and CDR2 from the germline V gene are MDHEN and SYDVKM. The CDR3 totals 13 residues. The CDR3 sequence: CASSTPGKETQYF. The DNA for the CDR3 is TGTGCCAGCAGCACCCCAGGGAAAGAGACCCAGTACTTC.

Many counts were recorded for this clonotype. This sequence joins TRBV10-3 and TRBJ1-3; D remains ambiguous. Deletions cut 5 bases from V and 8 bases from J, with 10 bases between. CDR1 ENHRY and CDR2 SYGVKD come from the germline V gene. The CDR3 runs 12 residues. In nucleotides, the CDR3 is TGTGCCATCAGTAGTCAGGAGGACACCATATATTTT. Translated, it gives CAISSQEDTIYF.

This clonotype was seen repeatedly, ten times or more. The rearrangement uses TRBV5-1 and TRBJ1-1, with 7 bases aligning to TRBD1. The J segment lost 8 bases and the V segment lost 4 bases, leaving 14 bases of the junction unmatched. Germline assignment: CDR1 SGHRS and CDR2 YFSETQ. This CDR3 spans 15 amino acids. The CDR3 spells CASSPSGTVIAEAFF. The CDR3 DNA follows: TGCGCCAGCAGCCCCTCCGGGACAGTTATTGCCGAAGCTTTCTTT.

This clonotype turned up a few times. This chain links TRBV6-5 with TRBJ2-7; 8 positions match TRBD2. The CDR3 totals 15 residues. Germline CDR1 is MNHEY and CDR2 is SVGAGI. V gave up 2 bases and J gave up 3 bases; unmatched junction bases: 6. The CDR3 bases are TGTGCCAGCAGTTACGCTAGCGGGCTCAACTACGAGCAGTACTTC. It is translated as CASSYASGLNYEQYF.